The following is a T cell receptor (beta chain) sequence with its context. The antigen is undetermined. 13 Jbeta primers and 60 Vbeta primers were used for the PCR. Data came from immunoSEQ multiplex PCR; TCRdb stores just in-frame clones and leaves some out. The sample lists some 120,000 clones, about 82% occurring once. The sample is drawn from a study of cytomegalovirus exposure and HLA in healthy donors. Study-level results: Reported performance of the classifier showed diagnosis of cytomegalovirus status with high specificity and sensitivity. Immune exposure data for these donors was limited to CMV serostatus.

The TCR sequence derives from a man aged 45-65 years in good health and CMV-seronegative. Sequencing used PBMCs.

The DNA of the CDR3 is TGTGCCAGCAGCCCTCGACAGGGGTCGGGCCACGAGCAGTACTTC. It translates to CASSPRQGSGHEQYF. The chain couples TRBV9 to TRBJ2-7, with TRBD1 matching over 8 bases. V trimming: 4 bases; J trimming: 5 bases; junction bases outside the gene matches: 11. The CDR3 is 15 residues long. Germline values: CDR1 SGDLS, CDR2 YYNGEE. Drawing the rest from reference TRBV9 and TRBJ2-7, the complete variable domain is DSGVTQTPKHLITATGQRVTLRCSPRSGDLSVYWYQQSLDQGLQFLIQYYNGEERAKGNILERFSAQQFPDLHSELNLSSLELGDSALYFCASSPRQGSGHEQYFGPGTRLTVT.